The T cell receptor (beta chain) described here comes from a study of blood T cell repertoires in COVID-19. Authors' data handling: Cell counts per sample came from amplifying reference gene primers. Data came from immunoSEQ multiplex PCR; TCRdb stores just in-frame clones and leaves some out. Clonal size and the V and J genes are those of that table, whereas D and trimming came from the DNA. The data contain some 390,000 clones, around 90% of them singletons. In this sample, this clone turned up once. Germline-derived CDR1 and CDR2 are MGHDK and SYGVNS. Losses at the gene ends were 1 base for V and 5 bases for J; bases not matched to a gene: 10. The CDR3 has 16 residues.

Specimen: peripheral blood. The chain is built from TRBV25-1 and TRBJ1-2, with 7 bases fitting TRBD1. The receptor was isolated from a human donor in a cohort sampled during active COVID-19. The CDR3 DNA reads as TGTGCCAGCAGTGAATTAAAGGGGGCTGGTCGGTATGGCTACACCTTC. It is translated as CASSELKGAGRYGYTF.